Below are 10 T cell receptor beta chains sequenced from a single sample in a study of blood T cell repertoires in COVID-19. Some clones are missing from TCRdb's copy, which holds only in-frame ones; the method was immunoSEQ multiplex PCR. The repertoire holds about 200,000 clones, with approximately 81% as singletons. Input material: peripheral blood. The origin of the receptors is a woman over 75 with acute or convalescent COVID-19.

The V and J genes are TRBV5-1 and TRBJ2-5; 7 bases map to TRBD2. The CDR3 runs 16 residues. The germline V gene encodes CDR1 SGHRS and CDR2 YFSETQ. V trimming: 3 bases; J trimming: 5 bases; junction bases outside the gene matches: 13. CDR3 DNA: TGCGCCAGCAGCTGTGCTTGGGGGAGGGCCCTTGAGACCCAGTACTTC. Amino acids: CASSCAWGRALETQYF.

CDR3 residues: CASSQYLAGPYNEQFF. For the CDR3, the DNA is TGCGCCAGCAGCCAATATCTAGCGGGACCCTACAATGAGCAGTTCTTC. The chain has TRBV4-3 and TRBJ2-1; 9 positions match TRBD2. Per germline, CDR1 LGHNA and CDR2 YSLEER. The CDR3 has 16 residues. V shed 2 bases and J 2 bases; nucleotides not matched to a gene: 4.

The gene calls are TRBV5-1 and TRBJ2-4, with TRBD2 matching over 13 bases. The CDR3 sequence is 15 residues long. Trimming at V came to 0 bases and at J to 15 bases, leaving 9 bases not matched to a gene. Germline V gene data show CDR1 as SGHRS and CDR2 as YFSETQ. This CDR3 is CASSLVGTSGTAGYF. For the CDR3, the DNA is TGCGCCAGCAGCTTGGTCGGGACTAGCGGGACGGCGGGGTACTTC.

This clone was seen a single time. The CDR3 sequence: CASSQVNFAGGNSPLHF. CDR3 coding DNA: TGTGCCAGCAGCCAAGTAAACTTTGCAGGGGGAAATTCACCCCTCCACTTT. V and J are TRBV3-1 (or the pseudogene TRBV3-2) and TRBJ1-6, with 7 positions matching TRBD1. The ends lost 1 base at V and 7 bases at J; junction bases unmatched: 10. CDR1 and CDR2 (germline): LGHDT, YNNKEL (reference sequence). The CDR3 contains 17 residues.

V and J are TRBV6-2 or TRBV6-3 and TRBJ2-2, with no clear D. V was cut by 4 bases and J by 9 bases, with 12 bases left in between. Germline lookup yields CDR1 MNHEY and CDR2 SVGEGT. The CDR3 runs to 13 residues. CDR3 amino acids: CASSSEWPRELFF. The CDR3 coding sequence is TGTGCCAGCAGTTCTGAATGGCCCAGGGAGCTGTTTTTT.

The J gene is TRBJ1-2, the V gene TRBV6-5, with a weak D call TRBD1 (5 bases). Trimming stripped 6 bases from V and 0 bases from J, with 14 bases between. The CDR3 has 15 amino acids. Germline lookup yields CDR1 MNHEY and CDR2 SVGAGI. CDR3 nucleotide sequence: TGTGCCAGCAGGACGGGGGACGGTCCTAACTATGGCTACACCTTC. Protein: CASRTGDGPNYGYTF.

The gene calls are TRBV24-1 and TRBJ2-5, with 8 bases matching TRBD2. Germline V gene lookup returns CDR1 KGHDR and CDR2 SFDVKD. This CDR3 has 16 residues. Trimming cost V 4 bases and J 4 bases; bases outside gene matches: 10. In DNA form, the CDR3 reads TGTGCCACCAGTGACGCGTCCACGGGAGGGCGAGAGACCCAGTACTTC. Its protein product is CATSDASTGGRETQYF.

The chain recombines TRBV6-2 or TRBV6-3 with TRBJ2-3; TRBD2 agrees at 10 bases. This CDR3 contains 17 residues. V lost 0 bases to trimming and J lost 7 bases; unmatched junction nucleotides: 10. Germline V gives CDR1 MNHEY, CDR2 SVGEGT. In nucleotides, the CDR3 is TGTGCCAGCAGTTACTCGCGAATAGCGGGAGGCTGGAATACGCAGTATTTT. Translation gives CASSYSRIAGGWNTQYF.

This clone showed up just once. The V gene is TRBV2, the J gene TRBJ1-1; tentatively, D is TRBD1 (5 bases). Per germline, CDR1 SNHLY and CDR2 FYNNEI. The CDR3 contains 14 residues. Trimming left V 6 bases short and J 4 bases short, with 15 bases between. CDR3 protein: CASRSQGLSTEAFF. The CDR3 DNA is TGTGCCAGCAGGAGCCAGGGTCTGAGCACTGAAGCTTTCTTT.

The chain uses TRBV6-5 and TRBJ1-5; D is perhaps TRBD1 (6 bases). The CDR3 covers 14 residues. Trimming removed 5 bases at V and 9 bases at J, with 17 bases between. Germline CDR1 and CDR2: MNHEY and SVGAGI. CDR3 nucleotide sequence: TGTGCCAGCAGTCGAGGACAGCTGGTTCGGCCCCAGCATTTT. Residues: CASSRGQLVRPQHF.